Following are 26 T cell receptor beta chains from one sample sequenced in a study of glioma-infiltrating T cells. The iRepertoire nested amplicon-rescue multiplex PCR amplified TCR alpha and beta CDR3s from RNA. TCRdb redid the calling of the multiplex PCR reads with MiXCR, one entry per CDR3 protein. The sample yields around 150,000 distinct CDR3 sequences, approximately 40% seen once. The sample consisted of glioma tissue, nonneoplastic brain tissue, or PBMCs (not recorded which). Source of these receptors: a human donor with low-grade glioma or glioblastoma, undergoing nonglioma brain surgery, or in good health (not recorded which).

The chain employs TRBV7-2 and TRBJ2-7; D is possibly TRBD2 (6 bases). This CDR3 is built from 15 residues. Deletions cut 4 bases from V and 3 bases from J, with 16 bases between. CDR1 is SGHTA and CDR2 is FQGNSA in the germline V gene. The CDR3 spells CASSSGSGGNYEQYF. CDR3 sequence (DNA): TGTGCCAGCAGCTCAGGGTCGGGCGGGAACTACGAGCAGTACTTC.

The chain has TRBV12-3 or TRBV12-4 and TRBJ2-1; 10 bases line up with TRBD1. CDR3 size: 13 residues. The trim removed 8 bases at V and 11 bases at J, leaving 9 bases unmatched. This chain's CDR3 is CASRTGGSHKQFF. CDR3 in DNA: TGTGCCAGCCGGACAGGGGGGTCCCATAAGCAGTTCTTC.

This clonotype was found a few times. The rearrangement links TRBV4-1 to TRBJ1-1; no clear D gene. CDR1 and CDR2 from the germline V gene are MGHRA and YSYEKL. The CDR3 runs to 14 residues. V was shortened by 0 bases and J by 6 bases, with 11 bases between the two germline ends. The CDR3 DNA reads TGCGCCAGCAGCCAAGAAGGGTTTGGCGCTGAAGCTTTCTTT. It is translated as CASSQEGFGAEAFF.

V usage is TRBV6-1 and J usage is TRBJ2-1; D call uncertain. V gave up 5 bases and J gave up 3 bases, with 8 bases separating them. Germline-derived CDR1 and CDR2 are MNHNS and SASEGT. The CDR3 has 13 residues. The CDR3 loop is CASSQTIYNEQFF. CDR3 DNA sequence: TGTGCCAGCAGTCAGACGATCTACAATGAGCAGTTCTTC.

This clonotype was recorded at least ten times. The V call is TRBV7-8, the J call TRBJ1-1; D is ambiguous. The length of the CDR3 is 15 residues. Trimming removed 2 bases from V and 0 bases from J, with 10 bases in between. The germline gives CDR1 SGHVS, CDR2 FQNEAQ. The CDR3 coding sequence is TGTGCCAGCAGCTTATCTGGCGGACTGAACACTGAAGCTTTCTTT. Protein product: CASSLSGGLNTEAFF.

Of note for this clonotype: Its ends do not fully match the called genes, so a read error is possible. The genes are TRBV28 and TRBJ2-3; 11 bases match TRBD2. There are 16 residues in the CDR3. Germline assignment: CDR1 MDHEN and CDR2 SYDVKM. The CDR3 DNA reads TGTGCCAGCGGTTTGAGTAGCGGGAGGGTCACAGATACGCAGTATTTT. It translates to CASGLSSGRVTDTQYF.

Turning to this clonotype: A read error is possible here, since a much larger clone lies one base away. The CDR3 sequence is CASGGTGSTEAFF. In nucleotides, the CDR3 is TGTGCCAGCGGGGGGACAGGAAGTACTGAAGCTTTCTTT. J is TRBJ1-1 and V is TRBV25-1; 8 bases match TRBD1. The CDR3 runs 13 residues. Per the germline V gene, CDR1 is MGHDK and CDR2 is SYGVNS. The trim removed 8 bases at V and 5 bases at J, leaving 7 bases unmatched. Variable domain in full (rest from reference TRBV25-1 and TRBJ1-1): EADIYQTPRYLVIGTGKKITLECSQTMGHDKMYWYQQDPGMELHLIHYSYGVNSTEKGDLSSESTVSRIRTEHFPLTLESARPSHTSQYLCASGGTGSTEAFFGQGTRLTVV.

Of note for this clonotype: A read error may be the cause here, since a much bigger clone is one base away. The rearrangement uses TRBV20-1 and TRBJ2-1, with TRBD1 as a possible D gene (6 bases). The ends were cut back, 2 bases at V and 5 bases at J, with 13 bases in the middle. Germline loops: CDR1 DFQATT, CDR2 SNEGSKA (reference sequence). This CDR3 has 14 amino acids. CDR3: CSARPGVRDNEQFF. The CDR3 region has the DNA TGCAGTGCTAGACCAGGGGTGAGGGACAATGAGCAGTTCTTC.

This clonotype was counted between two and nine times. The chain links TRBV6-2 or TRBV6-3 to TRBJ2-5; D may be TRBD1 or TRBD2 (5 bases each). V shed 4 bases and J shed 4 bases, with 13 bases lying between them. This CDR3 spans 14 amino acids. Germline V gene data show CDR1 as MNHEY and CDR2 as SVGEGT. This chain's CDR3 is CASSSRDPRETQYF. CDR3 DNA: TGTGCCAGCAGTTCCAGGGACCCAAGAGAGACCCAGTACTTC.

This clonotype was recorded at least ten times. The chain couples TRBV6-1 to TRBJ1-5; no firm D call. Germline CDR1 reads MNHNS; CDR2 reads SASEGT. The length of the CDR3 is 13 residues. The V gene lost 0 bases and the J gene lost 5 bases, with 5 bases spanning the gap. The CDR3: CASSEARYQPQHF. The CDR3 DNA reads as TGTGCCAGCAGTGAAGCCAGATATCAGCCCCAGCATTTT.

In DNA, the CDR3 is TGTGCCAGCAGTTGGAACGAGCAGTACTTC. Its translation: CASSWNEQYF. This sequence joins TRBV2 and TRBJ2-7; no reliable D call. This CDR3 region has 10 residues. V lost 5 bases and J lost 5, with 4 bases in between. From germline, CDR1 is SNHLY and CDR2 FYNNEI.

This clonotype appeared a few times. The J gene is TRBJ1-6, the V gene TRBV27; D unresolved. Germline CDR1 reads MNHEY; CDR2 reads SMNVEV (reference sequence). Trimming shortened V by 6 bases and J by 3 bases, and 6 bases separated the two germline ends. The CDR3 is made up of 13 amino acids. Written as DNA, the CDR3 is TGTGCCAGCAGCGTTTTCTATAATTCACCCCTCCACTTT. Its translation: CASSVFYNSPLHF.

The V gene is TRBV6-6, the J gene TRBJ2-3; TRBD1 matches 7 bases. With V trimmed by 0 bases and J by 4 bases, 4 bases remained unmatched. This CDR3 contains 15 residues. Germline loops: CDR1 MNHNY, CDR2 SVGAGI (reference sequence). CDR3 sequence: CASSYSTGPPDTQYF. In nucleotides, the CDR3 is TGTGCCAGCAGTTACTCGACAGGGCCGCCAGATACGCAGTATTTT.

A few counts support this clonotype. This sequence joins TRBV6-2 or TRBV6-3 and TRBJ1-2, with D possibly matching TRBD1 (6 bases). CDR1 MNHEY and CDR2 SVGEGT come from the germline V gene. Trimming took 0 bases from V and 7 from J, leaving 12 bases between them. This CDR3 is 14 amino acids long. CDR3 bases: TGTGCCAGCAGTTACTCGACTCAGGGGAGTGGCTACACCTTC. Protein product: CASSYSTQGSGYTF.

This clonotype was observed a few times. The CDR3 is CASSSTSGHTDTQYF. Written as DNA, the CDR3 is TGTGCCAGCAGCTCGACTAGCGGGCACACAGATACGCAGTATTTT. V usage is TRBV11-2 and J usage is TRBJ2-3, with 10 bases identical to TRBD2. V shed 4 bases and J 2 bases; nucleotides not matched to a gene: 3. This CDR3 region has 15 residues. Germline CDR1 and CDR2: SGHAT and FQNNGV. Looking up the rest from reference TRBV11-2 and TRBJ2-3 gives the full variable domain: EAGVAQSPRYKIIEKRQSVAFWCNPISGHATLYWYQQILGQGPKLLIQFQNNGVVDDSQLPKDRFSAERLKGVDSTLKIQPAKLEDSAVYLCASSSTSGHTDTQYFGPGTRLTVL.

This clonotype occurred many times. The rearrangement uses TRBV6-1 and TRBJ1-5; 10 positions match TRBD1. The CDR3 totals 15 residues. J was trimmed by 3 bases and V by 6 bases; bases with no gene match: 5. CDR1 MNHNS and CDR2 SASEGT come from the germline V gene. CDR3 coding DNA: TGTGCCAGCAGATCGACAGGGGGCTACAATCAGCCCCAGCATTTT. Translation gives CASRSTGGYNQPQHF.

The chain links TRBV27 to TRBJ2-7; D is tentatively TRBD1 or TRBD2 (7 bases each). The CDR3 is made up of 13 amino acids. Trimming left V 6 bases short and J 2 bases short, with 11 bases between. Germline V CDR1 and CDR2: MNHEY, SMNVEV (reference sequence). The CDR3: CASSPGGAYEQYF. The CDR3 DNA reads as TGTGCCAGCAGCCCAGGGGGGGCCTACGAGCAGTACTTC.

V and J are TRBV7-2 and TRBJ2-1, with unresolved D. Trimming left V 2 bases short and J 4 bases short, with 9 bases between. The V gene's germline CDR1 is SGHTA and CDR2 FQGNSA. The CDR3 has 14 amino acids. The CDR3 protein is CASSLRQLYNEQFF. In nucleotides, the CDR3 is TGTGCCAGCAGCTTAAGGCAGCTTTACAATGAGCAGTTCTTC.

This clonotype was found a few times. The rearrangement uses TRBV7-9 and TRBJ2-7; D gene uncertain. Between the trimmed V and J ends, which lost 5 bases and 1 base, there was a span of 15 bases. There are 15 residues in the CDR3. Per germline, CDR1 SEHNR and CDR2 FQNEAQ (reference sequence). The CDR3 nucleotides are TGTGCCAGCAGCACCCACGGTGGTCCTTCCTACGAGCAGTACTTC. Protein product: CASSTHGGPSYEQYF.

This clonotype was observed a few times. The chain recombines TRBV6-1 with TRBJ2-7; 8 bases fit TRBD2. CDR1 is MNHNS, CDR2 SASEGT, per germline. This CDR3 is 14 amino acids long. V gave up 5 bases and J gave up 4 bases; unmatched junction bases: 7. This CDR3 reads CASSLSGGQYEQYF. The CDR3, as DNA: TGTGCCAGCAGTTTGTCGGGAGGGCAATACGAGCAGTACTTC.

The chain links TRBV28 to TRBJ1-1, with D uncertain. Between the trimmed V and J ends, which lost 5 bases and 1 base, there was a span of 8 bases. This CDR3 comprises 13 residues. Germline lookup yields CDR1 MDHEN and CDR2 SYDVKM. In DNA, the CDR3 is TGTGCCAGCAGTCCACGTGGGAACACTGAAGCTTTCTTT. Translated: CASSPRGNTEAFF.

For the CDR3, the DNA is TGTGCCAGTAGTATCTTCCAGGCTGGCTACACCTTC. It is translated as CASSIFQAGYTF. The chain uses TRBV19 and TRBJ1-2; D uncertain. V lost 3 bases to trimming and J lost 7 bases, with 9 bases between them. The CDR3 runs 12 residues. Looked up from germline, CDR1 is LNHDA and CDR2 is SQIVND (reference sequence).

To note about this clonotype: This could be a read error, since a much larger clone is one nucleotide away. This chain's CDR3 is CASIPPGQASYEQYF. The DNA for the CDR3 is TGTGCCAGCATCCCCCCGGGACAGGCTTCCTACGAGCAGTACTTC. The genes are TRBV2 and TRBJ2-7, with TRBD1 identical over 8 bases. V trimming: 7 bases; J trimming: 1 base; junction bases outside the gene matches: 9. Germline V gene sequence: CDR1 SNHLY, CDR2 FYNNEI. CDR3 length: 15 residues.

This clonotype was detected only a few times. The J gene is TRBJ2-3, the V gene TRBV7-2; perhaps D is TRBD1 or TRBD2 (5 bases each). The CDR3 has 12 amino acids. Deletions cut 1 base from V and 7 bases from J, with 6 bases between. CDR1 is SGHTA, CDR2 FQGNSA, per germline. The CDR3 DNA follows: TGTGCCAGCAGCTTAGGGGGGTATACGCAGTATTTT. Protein: CASSLGGYTQYF.

This clonotype was recorded a few times. The chain combines TRBV15 with TRBJ2-5, with a tentative D call TRBD2 (6 bases). In germline, CDR1 is LNHNV, CDR2 YYDKDF (reference sequence). Deletions cut 5 bases from V and 0 bases from J, with 13 bases between. The CDR3 totals 15 residues. The CDR3 bases are TGTGCCACCAGCCGGGACTCTGGTCACCAAGAGACCCAGTACTTC. Its translation: CATSRDSGHQETQYF.

V gene TRBV4-2 combines with J gene TRBJ2-1, with 8 bases lining up with TRBD1. The CDR3 consists of 15 residues. Losses at the gene ends were 2 bases for V and 8 bases for J; bases not matched to a gene: 8. CDR1 and CDR2 (germline): LGHNA, YNFKEQ. This CDR3 is CASSQPGQGGDEQFF. CDR3 sequence (DNA): TGTGCCAGCAGCCAACCCGGACAGGGCGGGGATGAGCAGTTCTTC.